This T cell receptor (beta chain) was identified during a study of CD8+ T cells in alopecia areata (dated by TCRdb to the late 2010s). For the study in its entirety: The treated patients took part in an open-label pilot trial in which moderate-to-severe alopecia areata was treated with oral tofacitinib at 5 to 10 mg twice daily. Patients received tofacitinib for 6 to 18 months and were then followed off drug for 6 months to check for delayed response and recurrence. In both human patients and the C3H/HeJ mouse model, the study applied high-throughput TCRbeta sequencing to look at T cell clonal expansion in alopecia areata. Scalp tissue and sorted CD4+ and CD8+ peripheral blood T cells from patchy and totalis/universalis alopecia areata patients and from healthy controls were covered by human TCRbeta sequencing. Biopsies were taken from tofacitinib-treated patients at baseline and again at 4 and 24 weeks into treatment, and several of those patients also had a later scalp biopsy. Scalp clonality was compared across normal scalp (n=4), patchy alopecia areata scalp (n=8), and alopecia totalis/universalis scalp (n=8). RNA was obtained with the PAXgene miRNA kit for fixed scalp, the miRNeasy kit for PBMCs, and the RNeasy kit for mouse skin. TCRbeta CDR3 regions were amplified by immunoSEQ multiplex PCR with 35 Vbeta forward and 13 Jbeta reverse primers. General study outcomes and caveats: Lesional scalp, especially in alopecia totalis/universalis, showed higher clonality and more expanded CD8+ clones than normal scalp, suggesting antigenic drive. Unlike mouse skin, where gammadelta T cells dominate, normal human skin contains resident alphabeta T cells that get sequenced too, which complicates analysis of the scalp TCR repertoire. Shared TCR sequences between patients were less evident than in mice, which may be partly attributable to HLA diversity in the patient population.

Remarks on this clone: Which antigen it targets is not known. One base away there is no much larger clone; base qualities are not given.

V is pruned by 3 bases and J by 1 base, leaving 2 bases of the junction without a gene match. The CDR3 holds 14 amino acids from the cysteine to the phenylalanine. The only DNA kept is the CDR3, 42 bases in frame from the first base. Via the germline V gene, CDR1 is SGHRS and CDR2 YFSETQ. Receptor amplification or capture employed the immunoSEQ multiplex PCR assay. RNA was extracted from all samples and reverse transcribed into cDNA as template for TCR sequencing. First-strand cDNA was synthesized with SuperScript III using a 2:1 mix of oligo-dT and random hexamers. A synthetic immune receptor repertoire was used to gauge amplification bias, and whatever bias remained was removed computationally. Turning to the authors' computational methods: Raw reads were preprocessed to remove errors, and CDR3 was defined according to IMGT conventions as the region from the conserved cysteine to phenylalanine. To get clonality, Shannon entropy was normalized by log2 of the number of productive unique TCRs and the result was subtracted from 1. CD4 or CD8 identity of scalp clones was inferred by cross-referencing scalp TCRbeta sequences with sorted blood CD4 and CD8 repertoires. Here the immuneACCESS table is served through TCRdb, limited to in-frame sequences with V and J called. Missing clones are a known gap in these copies; in checked studies unresolved V genes cover under half, and the rest lacks a known reason. That table furnishes V, J and clone size, whereas the DNA furnished D and trimming. The sample records around 120,000 clones, roughly two fifths of which are singletons. The ten top clones hold 3% to 3.5% of the sample.

From alopecia areata patients, peripheral blood was collected along with lesional scalp punch biopsies. PBMCs were isolated by density centrifugation and stained for CD3, CD4 and CD8, after which CD4+ and CD8+ T cells were sorted on a FACSAria. This TCR derives from a human donor with alopecia areata. The sample taken for sequencing was CD4+ T cells sorted from blood. Here the chain combines TRBV5-1 and TRBJ2-3; 7 nucleotides in the junction match TRBD1. The DNA sequence is given as TGCGCCAGCAGCTCCGGACAGGGCACAGATACGCAGTATTTT. Its translation is CASSSGQGTDTQYF.